The rows below give T cell receptor beta chains drawn from one sample of a study of graft-versus-host responses after intestinal transplantation. This table comes from immunoSEQ multiplex PCR, and its TCRdb copy is limited to in-frame clones, with some not included. The table lists 150,000 or so clones, about nine tenths of them singletons, with about 0.2% in the top ten. The antigens of these receptors remain unknown. The sample in question was unstimulated CD4+ T cells sorted from spleen or lymph node cells, obtained before intestinal transplant. These receptors all stem from a human donor who received an intestinal transplant. The CDR3 runs from the conserved cysteine through the conserved F or W. A D gene is named only where the DNA matches it firmly. Part of the rows lack a size; the others show once, few, many or a class for expanded clones.

d_gene: TRBD1
v_gene: TRBV10-2
abundance: -
j_gene: TRBJ1-5
CDR3nt: TGCGCCAGCACCGGGACAGGGGGGCAAAATCAGCCCCAGCATTTT
CDR3aa: CASTGTGGQNQPQHF

d_gene: -
v_gene: TRBV5-1
abundance: -
j_gene: TRBJ2-1
CDR3nt: TGCGCCAGCAGCTCCCGTCTCGGGATGCTATACAATGAGCAGTTCTTC
CDR3aa: CASSSRLGMLYNEQFF

d_gene: -
v_gene: TRBV6-5
abundance: -
j_gene: TRBJ1-5
CDR3nt: TGTGCCAGCAGTCAAAACCCCAATCAGCCCCAGCATTTT
CDR3aa: CASSQNPNQPQHF

d_gene: -
v_gene: TRBV5-6
abundance: once
j_gene: TRBJ2-1
CDR3nt: TGTGCCAGCAGCTTGGTACAGGGCGACAATGAGCAGTTCTTC
CDR3aa: CASSLVQGDNEQFF

d_gene: -
v_gene: TRBV10-1
abundance: -
j_gene: TRBJ2-5
CDR3nt: TGCGCCAGCACCCAGGGAAGGCAAGAGACCCAGTACTTC
CDR3aa: CASTQGRQETQYF

d_gene: TRBD2
v_gene: TRBV9
abundance: -
j_gene: TRBJ2-1
CDR3nt: TGTGCCAGCAGCGTTCTCGCGGGAGGGATTTTCAATGAGCAGTTCTTC
CDR3aa: CASSVLAGGIFNEQFF

d_gene: -
v_gene: TRBV5-1
abundance: -
j_gene: TRBJ1-2
CDR3nt: TGCGCCAGCAGGACAAAAAACTATGGCTACACCTTC
CDR3aa: CASRTKNYGYTF

d_gene: TRBD2
v_gene: TRBV4-3
abundance: -
j_gene: TRBJ2-7
CDR3nt: TGCGCCAGCAGCCAACCCCTGGCGGGAGGGCTCTACGAGCAGTACTTC
CDR3aa: CASSQPLAGGLYEQYF

d_gene: TRBD2
v_gene: TRBV5-4
abundance: -
j_gene: TRBJ2-3
CDR3nt: TGTGCCAGCAGCCCGGACCAGCGGGATCAAACAGATACGCAGTATTTT
CDR3aa: CASSPDQRDQTDTQYF

d_gene: -
v_gene: TRBV18
abundance: -
j_gene: TRBJ1-3
CDR3nt: TGTGCCAGCTCACCACTCCCCAGGACCTCTGGAAACACCATATATTTT
CDR3aa: CASSPLPRTSGNTIYF

d_gene: -
v_gene: TRBV6-1
abundance: -
j_gene: TRBJ1-2
CDR3nt: TGTGCTATACCGGGGGTCTATTATGGCTACACCTTC
CDR3aa: CAIPGVYYGYTF

d_gene: TRBD1
v_gene: TRBV29-1
abundance: -
j_gene: TRBJ2-2
CDR3nt: TGCAGCGTTTTTACTTATCCGGGACAGGGGGACACCGGGGAGCTGTTTTTT
CDR3aa: CSVFTYPGQGDTGELFF

d_gene: TRBD1
v_gene: TRBV28
abundance: -
j_gene: TRBJ2-3
CDR3nt: TGTGCCAGCAGATTGACAGGGGCCCCTGGTACGCAGTATTTT
CDR3aa: CASRLTGAPGTQYF

d_gene: TRBD2
v_gene: TRBV7-2
abundance: -
j_gene: TRBJ2-3
CDR3nt: TGTGCCAGCAGCACCGGGACTAGCGGGAGTGCTACAGATACGCAGTATTTT
CDR3aa: CASSTGTSGSATDTQYF

d_gene: TRBD2
v_gene: TRBV28
abundance: -
j_gene: TRBJ2-3
CDR3nt: TGTGCCAGCCTCACTAGCGGGAGGGTCGCAGATACGCAGTATTTT
CDR3aa: CASLTSGRVADTQYF

d_gene: -
v_gene: TRBV6-1
abundance: -
j_gene: TRBJ1-4
CDR3nt: TGTGCCAGCAGTGAATCAGTCTCAGGTCCAACTAATGAAAAACTGTTTTTT
CDR3aa: CASSESVSGPTNEKLFF

d_gene: -
v_gene: TRBV5-6
abundance: -
j_gene: TRBJ2-1
CDR3nt: TGTGCCAGCAGCTTGGGGAGGGCCAATGAGCAGTTCTTC
CDR3aa: CASSLGRANEQFF

d_gene: TRBD2
v_gene: TRBV5-6
abundance: -
j_gene: TRBJ2-3
CDR3nt: TGTGCCAGCAGGATATCCGGGACTAGCCTTAGGAATACGCAGTATTTT
CDR3aa: CASRISGTSLRNTQYF

d_gene: -
v_gene: TRBV5-6
abundance: -
j_gene: TRBJ1-6
CDR3nt: TGTGCCAGCAGCTTGGTTTTCCGAGGCTCCTATAATTCACCCCTCCACTTT
CDR3aa: CASSLVFRGSYNSPLHF

d_gene: TRBD1
v_gene: TRBV19
abundance: -
j_gene: TRBJ1-1
CDR3nt: TGTGCCAGTTTAGTACCGTCGGGGACAGGGGGCTTGTACACTGAAGCTTTCTTT
CDR3aa: CASLVPSGTGGLYTEAFF

d_gene: -
v_gene: TRBV7-2
abundance: -
j_gene: TRBJ2-7
CDR3nt: TGTGCCAGCAGCTTAGCAAAGTCCTACGAGCAGTACTTC
CDR3aa: CASSLAKSYEQYF

d_gene: -
v_gene: TRBV19
abundance: -
j_gene: TRBJ1-1
CDR3nt: TGTGCCAGTAGTATCCAGGGAAACACTGAAGCTTTCTTT
CDR3aa: CASSIQGNTEAFF

d_gene: -
v_gene: TRBV5-1
abundance: -
j_gene: TRBJ2-1
CDR3nt: TGCGCCAGCAGCTTGGAACGGGTTGGGTTAGGTGAGCAGTTCTTC
CDR3aa: CASSLERVGLGEQFF

d_gene: -
v_gene: TRBV7-9
abundance: -
j_gene: TRBJ1-5
CDR3nt: TGTGCCAGCAGCTTAACAGGGCCCAATCAGCCCCAGCATTTT
CDR3aa: CASSLTGPNQPQHF

d_gene: -
v_gene: TRBV28
abundance: once
j_gene: TRBJ1-2
CDR3nt: TGTGCCAGCAGCCCAGAGCGGACAGTGAGATTTGAAGGCTACACCTTC
CDR3aa: CASSPERTVRFEGYTF

d_gene: TRBD2
v_gene: TRBV30
abundance: -
j_gene: TRBJ2-1
CDR3nt: TGTGCCTGGAGTGGGAGCGGGAGGATTGAGCAGTTCTTC
CDR3aa: CAWSGSGRIEQFF

d_gene: -
v_gene: TRBV5-4
abundance: -
j_gene: TRBJ1-3
CDR3nt: TGTGCCAGCAGCCCGGGGCCTGGAAACACCATATATTTT
CDR3aa: CASSPGPGNTIYF

d_gene: TRBD1
v_gene: TRBV13
abundance: -
j_gene: TRBJ1-1
CDR3nt: TGTGCCAGCAGCTTAGGGGACAGGGGGTTCATTACTGAAGCTTTCTTT
CDR3aa: CASSLGDRGFITEAFF

d_gene: -
v_gene: TRBV18
abundance: -
j_gene: TRBJ1-4
CDR3nt: TGCGCCAGCTCAGCGGGTGAAAAACTGTTTTTT
CDR3aa: CASSAGEKLFF

d_gene: -
v_gene: TRBV7-2
abundance: -
j_gene: TRBJ2-5
CDR3nt: TGTGCCAGCAGCCCCTTGTCTATCGGGGAGACCCAGTACTTC
CDR3aa: CASSPLSIGETQYF

d_gene: -
v_gene: TRBV14
abundance: -
j_gene: TRBJ2-7
CDR3nt: TGTGCCAGCAGCCAAAATGGGTACGAGGAGGGATCCGAGCAGTACTTC
CDR3aa: CASSQNGYEEGSEQYF

d_gene: -
v_gene: TRBV5-1
abundance: -
j_gene: TRBJ1-2
CDR3nt: TGCGCCAGCAGCGTCGGGGCGCTTGGCTACACCTTC
CDR3aa: CASSVGALGYTF

d_gene: -
v_gene: TRBV4-3
abundance: -
j_gene: TRBJ1-1
CDR3nt: TGCGCCAGCAGCCAAGATGGGGCACGGGCGGACACTGAAGCTTTCTTT
CDR3aa: CASSQDGARADTEAFF

d_gene: TRBD1
v_gene: TRBV28
abundance: -
j_gene: TRBJ1-5
CDR3nt: TGTGCCAGCAGTATCAACAGGGGTACCAATCAGCCCCAGCATTTT
CDR3aa: CASSINRGTNQPQHF

d_gene: TRBD2
v_gene: TRBV14
abundance: -
j_gene: TRBJ2-1
CDR3nt: TGTGCCAGCAGCCAAGCCCGCGGGGTGCGGGAGCTCACTTACAATGAGCAGTTCTTC
CDR3aa: CASSQARGVRELTYNEQFF

d_gene: TRBD1
v_gene: TRBV4-2
abundance: -
j_gene: TRBJ1-5
CDR3nt: TGTGCCAGCAGCCAAGAACCAGGGGGAAGCAATCAGCCCCAGCATTTT
CDR3aa: CASSQEPGGSNQPQHF

d_gene: -
v_gene: TRBV29-1
abundance: -
j_gene: TRBJ2-3
CDR3nt: TGCAGCGTTGAAAGGGGGACCCGGGGGCAGTATTTT
CDR3aa: CSVERGTRGQYF

d_gene: TRBD2
v_gene: TRBV7-2
abundance: -
j_gene: TRBJ2-7
CDR3nt: TGTGCCAGCAGCAAGACTAGCGGTTCCTACGAGCAGTACTTC
CDR3aa: CASSKTSGSYEQYF

d_gene: -
v_gene: TRBV6-9
abundance: few
j_gene: TRBJ2-1
CDR3nt: TGTGCCAGCAGTTATCAATACTTCAATGAGCAGTTCTTC
CDR3aa: CASSYQYFNEQFF

d_gene: -
v_gene: TRBV7-2
abundance: once
j_gene: TRBJ2-5
CDR3nt: TGTGCCAGCAGTTTAACTCCAGGAGAAGGGGAGACCCAGTACTTC
CDR3aa: CASSLTPGEGETQYF

d_gene: -
v_gene: TRBV18
abundance: -
j_gene: TRBJ1-4
CDR3nt: TGTGCCAGCTCACCAATGTACAGGGTCGATGAAAAACTGTTTTTT
CDR3aa: CASSPMYRVDEKLFF

d_gene: -
v_gene: TRBV5-1
abundance: -
j_gene: TRBJ1-5
CDR3nt: TGCGCCAGCAGCTCAGGACTCGAAGCAAATCAGCCCCAGCATTTT
CDR3aa: CASSSGLEANQPQHF

d_gene: TRBD1
v_gene: TRBV10-3
abundance: -
j_gene: TRBJ2-7
CDR3nt: TGTGCCATCAGTGAGTCGCGCGGTAACAGGGGCGAGCAGTACTTC
CDR3aa: CAISESRGNRGEQYF